This T cell receptor (beta chain) comes out of a study of T cells in Graves' hyperthyroidism and ophthalmopathy. Study-level findings and limits: Also found in blood were most expanded thyroid clonotypes above 0.001.

Template material for amplifying TCR beta CDR3 regions consisted of RNA transcripts. The HTBI primer set served for first-round RT-PCR of the TCR CDR3. TCRdb reanalysed the multiplex PCR reads using MiXCR and keeps one entry per CDR3 protein. The sample records some 570,000 distinct CDR3 sequences, approximately 17% being singletons. The authors obtained PBMCs from over 8.5 ml of fresh peripheral blood. This clonotype was counted a few times. Antigen: not known. Sequenced sample: blood. This sequence was found in a woman under 30 with Graves' ophthalmopathy.

CDR3 region: CASSRREGTYEQYF. CDR3 in DNA: TGTGCCAGCTCACGAAGGGAGGGTACCTACGAGCAGTACTTC. This chain connects TRBV18 to TRBJ2-7; the match to TRBD2 covers 7 bases. The CDR3 has 14 residues. V lost 4 bases, J lost 2 bases, and 5 bases stayed unmatched. Germline V gives CDR1 KGHSH, CDR2 LQKENI. The full variable domain, its missing parts supplied by reference TRBV18 and TRBJ2-7, is NAGVMQNPRHLVRRRGQEARLRCSPMKGHSHVYWYRQLPEEGLKFMVYLQKENIIDESGMPKERFSAEFPKEGPSILRIQQVVRGDSAAYFCASSRREGTYEQYFGPGTRLTVT.